Detailed here is one T cell receptor (beta chain). Per the original methods: Amplification of reference gene primers was used by the study to estimate nucleated cell counts. TCRdb's table, derived via immunoSEQ multiplex PCR, lists solely in-frame clones and lacks some. The V and J calls and clone size are taken from that table; D and trimming were inferred from the DNA. The sample records 250,000 or so clones, around four fifths being singletons. The data originate from a study of blood T cell repertoires in COVID-19. About the research overall: The United States, Italy and Spain were the sources of the acute and convalescent COVID-19 samples. Sample material is recorded as cDNA or gDNA derived from T cells, B-cell-depleted T cells, or PBMCs.

The germline V gene encodes CDR1 KGHSH and CDR2 LQKENI. The CDR3 length is 13 residues. Unmatched junction bases numbered 7, after V lost 2 bases and J lost 11 bases. The gene calls are TRBV18 and TRBJ1-1; 8 bases match TRBD1. The source of this sequence is a man aged 25-45 years who had recovered from COVID-19. Sequencing input: peripheral blood. This chain's CDR3 is CASSPDHRGVAFF. CDR3 sequence (DNA): TGTGCCAGCTCACCAGACCACAGGGGGGTGGCTTTCTTT.